Presented here are 3 T cell receptor beta chains from one specimen sequenced in a study of identical twins. TCRdb re-derived calls from the 5' RACE reads in MiXCR, one entry per CDR3 protein. Among under 1 million distinct CDR3 sequences listed, roughly an eighth were seen once. These data are also associated with another study on yellow fever vaccine responses in identical twins.

Material: PBMCs. The receptors shown here come from a woman between 18 and 29 years old in good health.

V gene TRBV7-9 combines with J gene TRBJ2-1, with D perhaps TRBD2 (6 bases). The V and J ends lost 4 bases and 3 bases respectively, with 13 bases between them. Germline CDR1 and CDR2: SEHNR and FQNEAQ (reference sequence). This CDR3 is 15 amino acids long. The CDR3 DNA follows: TGTGCCAGCAGCTCCCGTGGGGGGTTCTACAATGAGCAGTTCTTC. Translating it yields CASSSRGGFYNEQFF.

This clonotype was observed a few times. V and J are TRBV7-2 and TRBJ2-7; possibly TRBD2 for D (5 bases). Germline CDR1 is SGHTA and CDR2 is FQGNSA. V was cut by 2 bases and J by 4 bases, with 18 bases left in between. This CDR3 region has 16 residues. CDR3 sequence: CASSLKPSGAEYEQYF. CDR3 nucleotides: TGTGCCAGCAGCTTAAAGCCCAGCGGAGCCGAATACGAGCAGTACTTC.

The V and J genes are TRBV29-1 and TRBJ2-1, with D perhaps matching TRBD2 (5 bases). V shed 4 bases and J shed 5 bases, with 12 bases lying between them. The CDR3 covers 13 residues. The germline V gene has CDR1 SQVTM and CDR2 ANQGSEA. The CDR3 nucleotides are TGCAGCGTTGGGAGGTCCCGAAACAATGAGCAGTTCTTC. Translation: CSVGRSRNNEQFF.